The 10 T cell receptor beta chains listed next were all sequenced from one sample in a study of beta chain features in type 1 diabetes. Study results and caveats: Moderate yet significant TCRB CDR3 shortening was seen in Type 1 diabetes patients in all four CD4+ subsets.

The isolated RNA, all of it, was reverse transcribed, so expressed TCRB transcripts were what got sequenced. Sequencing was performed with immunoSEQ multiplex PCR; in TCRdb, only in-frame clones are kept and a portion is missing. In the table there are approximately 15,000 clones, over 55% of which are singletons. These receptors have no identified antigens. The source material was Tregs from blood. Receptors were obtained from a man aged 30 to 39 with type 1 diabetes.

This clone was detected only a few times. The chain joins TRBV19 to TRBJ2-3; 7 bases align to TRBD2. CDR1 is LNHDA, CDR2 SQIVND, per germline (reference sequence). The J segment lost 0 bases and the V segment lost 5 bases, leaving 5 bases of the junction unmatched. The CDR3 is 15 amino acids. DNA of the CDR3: TGTGCCAGTAGTCGCGGACTAGAGAGCACAGATACGCAGTATTTT. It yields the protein CASSRGLESTDTQYF.

CDR3 loop: CASSPGQSLEAFF. The CDR3, as DNA: TGTGCCAGCTCACCGGGACAGTCCTTGGAAGCTTTCTTT. The chain is built from TRBV18 and TRBJ1-1, with 7 bases aligning to TRBD1. Germline CDR1 is KGHSH and CDR2 is LQKENI. CDR3 length: 13 amino acids. The junction had 6 bases not matched to a gene; V was cut back by 3 bases and J by 8 bases. The variable domain in full, with the rest retrieved from reference TRBV18 and TRBJ1-1, is NAGVMQNPRHLVRRRGQEARLRCSPMKGHSHVYWYRQLPEEGLKFMVYLQKENIIDESGMPKERFSAEFPKEGPSILRIQQVVRGDSAAYFCASSPGQSLEAFFGQGTRLTVV.

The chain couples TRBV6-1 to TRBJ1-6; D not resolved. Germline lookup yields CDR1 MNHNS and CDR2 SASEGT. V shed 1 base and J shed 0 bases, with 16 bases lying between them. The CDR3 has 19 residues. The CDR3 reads CASSEEDSLFSSYNSPLHF. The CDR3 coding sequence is TGTGCCAGCAGTGAAGAGGACTCCCTTTTTAGCTCCTATAATTCACCCCTCCACTTT.

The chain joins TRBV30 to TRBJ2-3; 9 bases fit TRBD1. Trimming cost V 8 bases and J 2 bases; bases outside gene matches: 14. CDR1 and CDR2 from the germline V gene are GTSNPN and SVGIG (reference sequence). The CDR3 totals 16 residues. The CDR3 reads CAITWGGQGFTDTQYF. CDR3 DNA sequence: TGTGCCATAACTTGGGGGGGACAGGGTTTCACAGATACGCAGTATTTT.

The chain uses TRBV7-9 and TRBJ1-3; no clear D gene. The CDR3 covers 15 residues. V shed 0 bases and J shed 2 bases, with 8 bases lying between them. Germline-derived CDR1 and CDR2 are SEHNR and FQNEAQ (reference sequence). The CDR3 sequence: CASSLAQITGNTIYF. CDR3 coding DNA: TGTGCCAGCAGCTTAGCCCAGATAACTGGAAACACCATATATTTT.

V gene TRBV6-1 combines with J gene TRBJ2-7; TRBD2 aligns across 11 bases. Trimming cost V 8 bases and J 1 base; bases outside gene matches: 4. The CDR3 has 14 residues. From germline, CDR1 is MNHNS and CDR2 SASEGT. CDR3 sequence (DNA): TGTGCCAGCCGACTAGCGGGGTCATCCTACGAGCAGTACTTC. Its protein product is CASRLAGSSYEQYF.

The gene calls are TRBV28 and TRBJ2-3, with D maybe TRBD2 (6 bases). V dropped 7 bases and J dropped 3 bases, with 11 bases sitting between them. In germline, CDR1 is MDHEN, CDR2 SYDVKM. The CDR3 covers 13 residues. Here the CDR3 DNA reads TGTGCCAGCACGTCTAGCGAGACAGATACGCAGTATTTT. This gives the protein CASTSSETDTQYF.

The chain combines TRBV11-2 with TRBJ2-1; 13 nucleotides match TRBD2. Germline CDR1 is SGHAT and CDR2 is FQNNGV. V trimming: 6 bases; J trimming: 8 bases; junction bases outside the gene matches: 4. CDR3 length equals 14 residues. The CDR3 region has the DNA TGTGCCAGCAGACGGACTAGCGGGAGTGATGAGCAGTTCTTC. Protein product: CASRRTSGSDEQFF.

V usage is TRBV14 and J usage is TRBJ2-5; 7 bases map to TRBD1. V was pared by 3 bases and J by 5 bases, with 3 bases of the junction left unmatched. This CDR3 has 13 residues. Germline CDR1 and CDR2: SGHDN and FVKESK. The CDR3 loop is CASSQYRGETQYF. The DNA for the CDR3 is TGTGCCAGCAGCCAGTACAGGGGTGAGACCCAGTACTTC.

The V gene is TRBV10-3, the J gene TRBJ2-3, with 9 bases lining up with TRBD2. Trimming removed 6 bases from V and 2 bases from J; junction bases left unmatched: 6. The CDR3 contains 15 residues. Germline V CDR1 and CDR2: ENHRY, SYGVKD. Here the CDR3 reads CAIRPSGATTDTQYF. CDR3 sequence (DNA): TGTGCCATCAGGCCTAGCGGGGCGACCACAGATACGCAGTATTTT.